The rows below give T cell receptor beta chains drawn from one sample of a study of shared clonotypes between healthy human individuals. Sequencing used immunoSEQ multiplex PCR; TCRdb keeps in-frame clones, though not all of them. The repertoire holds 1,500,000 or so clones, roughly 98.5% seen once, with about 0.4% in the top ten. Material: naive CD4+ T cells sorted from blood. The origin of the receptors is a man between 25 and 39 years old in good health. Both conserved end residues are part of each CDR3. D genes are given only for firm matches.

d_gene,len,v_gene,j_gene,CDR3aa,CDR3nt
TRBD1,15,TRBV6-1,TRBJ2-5,CASSTQGAQQETQYF,TGTGCCAGCAGTACTCAGGGGGCTCAGCAAGAGACCCAGTACTTC
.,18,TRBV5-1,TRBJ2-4,CASSSGLRAGLAENIQYF,TGCGCCAGCAGTTCGGGACTCAGGGCGGGGTTAGCGGAAAACATTCAGTACTTC
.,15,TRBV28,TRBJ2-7,CASSPTGLRFTEQYF,TGTGCCAGCAGTCCCACAGGGCTTAGGTTTACCGAGCAGTACTTC
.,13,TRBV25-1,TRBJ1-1,CASSELWAAEAFF,TGTGCCAGCAGTGAATTGTGGGCGGCTGAAGCTTTCTTT
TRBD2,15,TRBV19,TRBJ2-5,CASSIAGGPGETQYF,TGTGCCAGTAGTATCGCGGGAGGGCCCGGCGAGACCCAGTACTTC
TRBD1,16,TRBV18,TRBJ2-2,CASSPVGQTNTGELFF,TGTGCCAGCTCACCGGTGGGACAGACTAACACCGGGGAGCTGTTTTTT
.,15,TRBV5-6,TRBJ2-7,CASSLRASEAYEQYF,TGTGCCAGCAGCTTGCGAGCTAGCGAGGCCTACGAGCAGTACTTC
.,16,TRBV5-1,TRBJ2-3,CASSQTGTPRRDTQYF,TGCGCCAGCAGCCAAACCGGGACTCCGAGGAGGGATACGCAGTATTTT
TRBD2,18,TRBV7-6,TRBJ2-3,CASSLGTSGGPSTDTQYF,TGTGCCAGCAGCTTAGGGACTAGCGGAGGCCCTAGCACAGATACGCAGTATTTT
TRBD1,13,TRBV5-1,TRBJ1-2,CASSLQQGNGYTF,TGCGCCAGCAGCTTGCAACAGGGGAATGGCTACACCTTC
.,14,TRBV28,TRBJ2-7,CASSLTGFSGEQYF,TGTGCCAGCAGCCTCACAGGGTTCTCGGGCGAGCAGTACTTC
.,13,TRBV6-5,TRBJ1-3,CASSMTAGNTIYF,TGTGCCAGCAGTATGACAGCTGGAAACACCATATATTTT
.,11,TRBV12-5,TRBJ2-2,CASGLSGELFF,TGTGCTAGTGGCCTTAGCGGGGAGCTGTTTTTT
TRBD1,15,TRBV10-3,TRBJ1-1,CAIQSGTGDGTEAFF,TGTGCCATCCAGTCCGGGACAGGGGATGGCACTGAAGCTTTCTTT
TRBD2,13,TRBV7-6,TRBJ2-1,CASSLTSGINQFF,TGTGCCAGCAGCTTAACTAGCGGGATAAACCAGTTCTTC
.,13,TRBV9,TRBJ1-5,CASSHTGNQPQHF,TGTGCCAGCAGTCATACAGGGAACCAGCCCCAGCATTTT
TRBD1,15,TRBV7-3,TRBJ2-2,CASSQGQGGAGELFF,TGTGCCAGCAGCCAGGGACAGGGCGGGGCCGGGGAGCTGTTTTTT
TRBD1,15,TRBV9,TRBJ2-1,CASSSRTGGYNEQFF,TGTGCCAGCAGCTCAAGGACAGGGGGCTACAATGAGCAGTTCTTC
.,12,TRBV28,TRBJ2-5,CASSLMRETQYF,TGTGCCAGCAGTTTAATGCGAGAGACCCAGTACTTC
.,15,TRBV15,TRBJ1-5,CATSRDGAHYQPQHF,TGTGCCACCAGCAGAGATGGGGCACACTATCAGCCCCAGCATTTT
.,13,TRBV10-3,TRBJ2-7,CAISVGQSYEQYF,TGTGCCATCAGTGTAGGACAGTCCTACGAGCAGTACTTC
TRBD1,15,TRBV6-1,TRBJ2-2,CASVTGTGVTGELFF,TGTGCCAGCGTAACCGGGACAGGGGTGACCGGGGAGCTGTTTTTT